This TCR beta chain is from a study of cytomegalovirus exposure and HLA in healthy donors. Study-wide context: The approximately 670 first-cohort repertoires and the approximately 130 validation repertoires shared the same platform, a later analysis reported. Regarding the study as a whole: Rare TCR sequences predominated, though certain public TCRs were found in many donors. High sensitivity and specificity were reportedly achieved when the classifier diagnosed cytomegalovirus status. Confirmation in vitro established that a few CMV-associated chains were specific for CMV antigens.

V was clipped by 5 bases and J by 0 bases, with 19 bases between them. This CDR3 comprises 16 residues. The germline CDR1 and CDR2 sequences are GTSNPN and SVGIG (reference sequence). Only one count was recorded for this clone. Its antigen is undetermined. The protocol was immunoSEQ multiplex PCR, while the TCRdb copy is restricted to in-frame clones and leaves out a portion. The repertoire has about 200,000 clones, around 87% of them found once; the top ten carry roughly 2%. This chain joins TRBV30 and TRBJ1-1; no firm D call. This clonotype originated in a woman aged 18-35 years in good health and CMV-seropositive. The sample was PBMCs. CDR3 nucleotides: TGTGCCTGGGGTGGCGGAGGTGTAGGGCTGAACACTGAAGCTTTCTTT. Translating gives CAWGGGGVGLNTEAFF.